This T cell receptor (beta chain) came from a study of blood T cell repertoires in COVID-19. The overall study: COVID-19 samples collected from the United States, Italy and Spain covered acute and convalescent phases.

This clone showed up just once. Clinical history reported by participants formed the basis on which cohorts were assigned. TCRdb's copy holds only in-frame clones and misses some; the assay was immunoSEQ multiplex PCR. The table has 300,000 to 400,000 clones, 88% seen once; the top ten hold approximately 1%. Germline V gene lookup returns CDR1 SGHRS and CDR2 YFSETQ. After removal of 0 bases from V and 8 bases from J, the junction contained 5 bases not matched to a gene. The CDR3 runs to 14 residues. This sequence was found in a woman younger than 45 with acute COVID-19. The sequencing input was PBMCs or T cells enriched from blood (not recorded which). J is TRBJ1-2 and V is TRBV5-1; 9 bases map to TRBD1. In DNA form, the CDR3 reads TGCGCCAGCAGCTTGGGGACAGGGGCGGCGGGCTACACCTTC. This encodes CASSLGTGAAGYTF.